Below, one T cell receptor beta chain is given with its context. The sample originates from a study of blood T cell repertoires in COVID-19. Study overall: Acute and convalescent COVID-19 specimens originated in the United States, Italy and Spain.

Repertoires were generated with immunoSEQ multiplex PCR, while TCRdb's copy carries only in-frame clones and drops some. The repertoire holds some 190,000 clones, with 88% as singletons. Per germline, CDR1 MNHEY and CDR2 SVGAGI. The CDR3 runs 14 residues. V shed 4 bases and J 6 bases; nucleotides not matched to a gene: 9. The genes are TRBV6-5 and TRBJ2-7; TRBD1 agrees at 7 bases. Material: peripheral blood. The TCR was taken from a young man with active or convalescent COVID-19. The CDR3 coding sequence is TGTGCCAGCAGTTCCCCGGACAGGAATGCCGAGCAGTACTTC. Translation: CASSSPDRNAEQYF.